The 7 T cell receptor beta chains given below trace back to one sample, sequenced in a study of blood T cell repertoires in COVID-19. Libraries were prepared by immunoSEQ multiplex PCR; TCRdb keeps only in-frame clonotypes and omits some of them. The sample lists around 100,000 clones, 70% to 90% occurring once. What was sequenced was peripheral blood. These receptor sequences come from a human donor in a cohort sampled during active COVID-19.

This chain connects TRBV7-6 to TRBJ2-3, with D possibly being TRBD2 (5 bases). Germline CDR1 and CDR2: SGHVS and FNYEAQ. Trimming removed 1 base from V and 6 bases from J, with 14 bases in between. The CDR3 is 15 residues long. The CDR3 protein is CASSLGGAIVDTQYF. CDR3 in DNA: TGTGCCAGCAGCTTAGGGGGAGCCATCGTGGATACGCAGTATTTT. Variable domain in full (rest from reference TRBV7-6 and TRBJ2-3): GAGVSQSPRYKVTKRGQDVALRCDPISGHVSLYWYRQALGQGPEFLTYFNYEAQQDKSGLPNDRFSAERPEGSISTLTIQRTEQRDSAMYRCASSLGGAIVDTQYFGPGTRLTVL.

The chain is built from TRBV5-4 and TRBJ1-1; D is undetermined. V dropped 3 bases and J dropped 1 base, with 7 bases sitting between them. CDR3 length: 13 residues. Germline V gene sequence: CDR1 SGHNT, CDR2 YYREEE (reference sequence). The CDR3, as DNA: TGTGCCAGCAGCTACATCTCGAACACTGAAGCTTTCTTT. This codes for CASSYISNTEAFF.

The V gene is TRBV6-6, the J gene TRBJ2-1, with D possibly TRBD2 on 5 matching bases. V dropped 2 bases and J dropped 0 bases, with 8 bases sitting between them. The CDR3 runs 15 residues. In germline, CDR1 is MNHNY, CDR2 SVGAGI (reference sequence). CDR3 loop: CASSYAGSSYNEQFF. CDR3 nucleotides: TGTGCCAGCAGTTACGCGGGTAGCTCCTACAATGAGCAGTTCTTC.

The V call is TRBV5-1, the J call TRBJ2-2; 7 bases agree with TRBD1. The CDR3 has 16 amino acids. Germline-derived CDR1 and CDR2 are SGHRS and YFSETQ. Germline trimming cut 5 bases from V and 3 bases from J; bases unmatched to any gene: 10. CDR3 bases: TGCGCCAGCAGTACGGTCGGACAGGTATACACCGGGGAGCTGTTTTTT. This translates into CASSTVGQVYTGELFF.

The V and J genes are TRBV4-1 and TRBJ1-3, with D tentatively TRBD1 (5 bases). Germline CDR1 is MGHRA and CDR2 is YSYEKL. V was cut by 4 bases and J by 0 bases, with 13 bases left in between. The CDR3 runs 16 residues. The CDR3 loop reads CASSLGHSDSGNTIYF. The CDR3 DNA reads as TGCGCCAGCAGCCTTGGACATTCTGACTCTGGAAACACCATATATTTT.

The V call is TRBV19, the J call TRBJ2-7, with D perhaps TRBD1 (6 bases). The CDR3 has 15 residues. The germline V and J ends were trimmed by 2 bases and 2 bases, with 13 bases remaining between them. CDR1 and CDR2 (germline): LNHDA, SQIVND (reference sequence). CDR3 sequence (DNA): TGTGCCAGTAGTATAAGGCCCGGACAGACCTACGAGCAGTACTTC. Amino acid sequence: CASSIRPGQTYEQYF.

The chain links TRBV12-3 or TRBV12-4 to TRBJ1-2; D unresolved. V was shortened by 3 bases and J by 5 bases, with 4 bases between the two germline ends. This CDR3 has 11 residues. The CDR3 coding sequence is TGTGCCAGCAGTTTGGCATATGGCTACACCTTC. Translating gives CASSLAYGYTF.